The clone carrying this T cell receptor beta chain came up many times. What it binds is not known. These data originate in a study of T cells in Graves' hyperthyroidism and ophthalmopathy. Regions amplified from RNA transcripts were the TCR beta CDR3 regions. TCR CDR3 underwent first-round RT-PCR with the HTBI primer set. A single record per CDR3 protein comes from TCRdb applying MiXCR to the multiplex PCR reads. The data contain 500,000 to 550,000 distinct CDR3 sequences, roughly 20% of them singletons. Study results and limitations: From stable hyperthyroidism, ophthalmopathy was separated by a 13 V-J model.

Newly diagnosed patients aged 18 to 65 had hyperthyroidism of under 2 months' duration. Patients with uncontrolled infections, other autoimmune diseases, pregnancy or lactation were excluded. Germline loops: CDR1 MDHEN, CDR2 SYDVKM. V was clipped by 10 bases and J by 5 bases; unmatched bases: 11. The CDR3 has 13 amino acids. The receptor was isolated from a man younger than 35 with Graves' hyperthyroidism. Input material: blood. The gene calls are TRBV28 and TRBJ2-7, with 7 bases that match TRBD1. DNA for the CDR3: TGTGCCACGGGGACAGCGGTTTCGGACGAGCAGTACTTC. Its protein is CATGTAVSDEQYF.